The 9 T cell receptor beta chains below come from one sample, sequenced in a study of graft-versus-host responses after intestinal transplantation (dated by TCRdb to 2020 to 2022). Their antigen targets remain unknown. The protocol used for the library was the immunoSEQ multiplex PCR assay. This immuneACCESS table, as held by TCRdb, lists in-frame sequences with V and J called but not all clones. Of the missing ones, under half trace to an unresolved V gene in checked studies; the others have no known cause. The sample table holds over 100,000 clones, of which 90% to 95% were seen once. The top ten clonotypes cover approximately 0.11% of the sample. The meaning of the sample's time point label: cells obtained before transplantation from donor or recipient. Sequenced material: unstimulated CD4+ T cells sorted from spleen or lymph node cells, taken before intestinal transplant. The origin of the receptors is a human donor who received an intestinal transplant.

J is TRBJ2-7 and V is TRBV6-1, with TRBD1 as a possible D gene (6 bases). This CDR3 is 15 amino acids long. From germline, CDR1 is MNHNS and CDR2 SASEGT. Trimming left V 4 bases short and J 0 bases short, with 13 bases between. The CDR3, as DNA: TGTGCCAGCAGTGGTTCCTACAGGGTCTCCTACGAGCAGTACTTC. This translates into CASSGSYRVSYEQYF.

The rearrangement joins TRBV10-2 to TRBJ2-1, with a tentative D call TRBD2 (5 bases). V was pared by 2 bases and J by 2 bases, with 22 bases between. The CDR3 is 19 residues long. The germline V gene has CDR1 WSHSY and CDR2 SAAADI. The DNA for the CDR3 is TGCGCCAGCAGTGAGGTCCGCGCCCTTTGGGAGTCCCCCTACAATGAGCAGTTCTTC. As protein: CASSEVRALWESPYNEQFF.

This chain connects TRBV27 to TRBJ1-5, with TRBD1 identical over 8 bases. V shed 4 bases, J shed 4 bases, and the junction held 12 bases outside the gene matches. This CDR3 region has 17 residues. Germline values: CDR1 MNHEY, CDR2 SMNVEV (reference sequence). Here the CDR3 DNA reads TGTGCCAGCAGTTCTCGGACAGGGAGTCTGGTGAATCAGCCCCAGCATTTT. As protein: CASSSRTGSLVNQPQHF.

This chain links TRBV29-1 with TRBJ2-7, with 8 positions matching TRBD1. With V trimmed by 8 bases and J by 2 bases, 8 bases remained unmatched. Germline V lookup: CDR1 SQVTM, CDR2 ANQGSEA. The CDR3 loop spans 13 amino acids. The DNA for the CDR3 is TGCAGCCCCCATGGGACAGGCGCCTACGAGCAGTACTTC. It yields the protein CSPHGTGAYEQYF.

This clone was recorded once. The chain combines TRBV7-9 with TRBJ2-2; D uncertain. Germline V gene sequence: CDR1 SEHNR, CDR2 FQNEAQ (reference sequence). V was cut by 4 bases and J by 7 bases, with 10 bases left in between. CDR3 size: 13 residues. The CDR3, as DNA: TGTGCCAGCAGCTCCTTTCTGGGCGGGGAGCTGTTTTTT. Translated, it gives CASSSFLGGELFF.

V is TRBV29-1 and J is TRBJ2-3; D may be TRBD2 (5 bases). Germline V CDR1 and CDR2: SQVTM, ANQGSEA. The CDR3 is 15 residues long. Trimming took off 4 bases at V and 0 bases at J, with 14 bases between the two ends. The CDR3 sequence is CSVGVRTPSTDTQYF. DNA of the CDR3: TGCAGCGTTGGGGTCAGGACTCCTAGCACAGATACGCAGTATTTT.

This chain joins TRBV2 and TRBJ2-7; D gene unclear. The V and J ends lost 7 bases and 0 bases respectively, with 4 bases between them. The CDR3 extends over 11 amino acids. From germline, CDR1 is SNHLY and CDR2 FYNNEI. The CDR3 reads CASMVSYEQYF. DNA for the CDR3: TGTGCCAGCATGGTCTCCTACGAGCAGTACTTC.

This clone was counted once. The chain is built from TRBV5-4 and TRBJ2-7; 7 bases match TRBD1. The CDR3 has 15 residues. Looked up from germline, CDR1 is SGHNT and CDR2 is YYREEE (reference sequence). J was trimmed by 0 bases and V by 5 bases; bases with no gene match: 8. CDR3 sequence: CASRPGGTSSYEQYF. The CDR3 coding sequence is TGTGCCAGCAGACCAGGGGGTACTAGCTCCTACGAGCAGTACTTC.

V gene TRBV12-5 combines with J gene TRBJ2-2; tentatively, D is TRBD1 (5 bases). CDR1 is LGHNT, CDR2 FRNRAP, per germline. The CDR3 runs 16 residues. V dropped 6 bases and J dropped 1 base, with 15 bases sitting between them. CDR3: CASGSAGSMNTGELFF. The CDR3 nucleotides read TGTGCTAGTGGCTCAGCAGGGTCAATGAACACCGGGGAGCTGTTTTTT.